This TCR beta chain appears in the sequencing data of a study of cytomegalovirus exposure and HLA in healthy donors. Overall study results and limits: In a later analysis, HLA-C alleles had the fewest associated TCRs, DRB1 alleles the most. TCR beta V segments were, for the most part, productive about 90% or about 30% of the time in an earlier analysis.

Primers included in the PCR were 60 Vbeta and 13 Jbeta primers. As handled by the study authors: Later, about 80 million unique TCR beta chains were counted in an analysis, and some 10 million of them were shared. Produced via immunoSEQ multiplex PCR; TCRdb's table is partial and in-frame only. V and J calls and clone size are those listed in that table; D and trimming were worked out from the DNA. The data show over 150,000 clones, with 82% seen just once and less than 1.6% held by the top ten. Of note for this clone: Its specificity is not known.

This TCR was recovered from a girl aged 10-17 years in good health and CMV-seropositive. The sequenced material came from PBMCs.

CDR3 DNA: TGTGCTAGTGGTTTAAAGGACAGGGGTCGTGAAGCTTTCTTT. Translating gives CASGLKDRGREAFF. The rearrangement links TRBV12-5 to TRBJ1-1; TRBD1 aligns across 9 bases. Germline V gene lookup returns CDR1 LGHNT and CDR2 FRNRAP. The CDR3 runs to 14 residues. V trimming: 3 bases; J trimming: 7 bases; junction bases outside the gene matches: 6.